These T cell receptor beta chains were read from a single sample in a study of CD8 T cells in ankylosing spondylitis. Via MiXCR, TCRdb re-called the 5' RACE reads, giving one row per CDR3 protein. The profile shows around 210,000 distinct CDR3 sequences, approximately 7.6% of them singletons. The sample comprised blood, either unsorted or a sorted T cell fraction (not recorded which). The receptors shown here come from a female donor with ankylosing spondylitis or in good health (not recorded which). Both conserved end residues are part of each CDR3. Each record gives: V gene, D gene, clone size, J gene, CDR3 protein, CDR3 DNA. A D gene is named only where the DNA matches it firmly. Part of the rows lack a size; the others show once, few, many or a class for expanded clones.

V: TRBV19
D: .
size: many
J: TRBJ2-1
CDR3: CAACPDGSRNEQFF
DNA: TGTGCCGCCTGTCCGGATGGTAGCCGCAATGAGCAGTTCTTC

V: TRBV10-2
D: TRBD1
size: many
J: TRBJ2-7
CDR3: CASSDSGQGYEQYF
DNA: TGCGCCAGCAGTGATTCGGGACAGGGCTACGAGCAGTACTTC

V: TRBV7-2
D: .
size: many
J: TRBJ1-1
CDR3: CASSRGQNTEAFF
DNA: TGTGCCAGCTCCAGAGGGCAGAACACTGAAGCTTTCTTT

V: TRBV7-2
D: .
size: many
J: TRBJ2-4
CDR3: CASTPTGLQRNIQYF
DNA: TGTGCCAGCACCCCCACGGGACTTCAACGAAACATTCAGTACTTC

V: TRBV5-1
D: TRBD2
size: few
J: TRBJ2-2
CDR3: CASSPSGRGTGELFF
DNA: TGCGCCAGCAGCCCCAGCGGGAGAGGCACCGGGGAGCTGTTTTTT

V: TRBV12-3/TRBV12-4
D: .
size: many
J: TRBJ1-2
CDR3: CASTSGAGGYTF
DNA: TGTGCCAGCACCTCGGGGGCTGGAGGCTACACCTTC

V: TRBV2
D: TRBD2
size: few
J: TRBJ2-1
CDR3: CASSTGTSAWGEQFF
DNA: TGTGCCAGCAGTACCGGGACTAGCGCTTGGGGTGAGCAGTTCTTC

V: TRBV7-2
D: TRBD2
size: many
J: TRBJ2-1
CDR3: CASSLASGTYNEQFF
DNA: TGTGCCAGCAGCTTAGCTAGCGGGACCTACAATGAGCAGTTCTTC

V: TRBV7-2
D: .
size: .
J: TRBJ2-1
CDR3: CASSLDHGIYNEQFF
DNA: TGTGCCAGCAGCTTAGACCACGGGATCTACAATGAGCAGTTCTTC

V: TRBV20-1
D: .
size: many
J: TRBJ2-7
CDR3: CSARDSKGDSYEQYF
DNA: TGCAGTGCTAGAGATAGTAAGGGGGACTCCTACGAGCAGTACTTC

V: TRBV18
D: TRBD1
size: .
J: TRBJ1-3
CDR3: CASSPRTGEHSGNTIYF
DNA: TGTGCCAGCTCACCGAGGACAGGGGAACACTCTGGAAACACCATATATTTT

V: TRBV24-1
D: .
size: many
J: TRBJ2-1
CDR3: CATAILNEQFF
DNA: TGTGCCACCGCCATCCTCAATGAGCAGTTCTTC

V: TRBV18
D: .
size: many
J: TRBJ1-1
CDR3: CASSPSVNTEAFF
DNA: TGTGCCAGCTCACCATCAGTGAACACTGAAGCTTTCTTT

V: TRBV7-9
D: .
size: .
J: TRBJ2-1
CDR3: CASSLSGYSHNEQFF
DNA: TGTGCCAGCAGCTTATCAGGCTACAGCCACAATGAGCAGTTCTTC

V: TRBV18
D: .
size: few
J: TRBJ1-5
CDR3: CASSPRGLAEGNQPQHF
DNA: TGTGCCAGCTCACCAAGAGGCCTCGCCGAGGGCAATCAGCCCCAGCATTTT

V: TRBV5-1
D: TRBD1
size: many
J: TRBJ2-7
CDR3: CASSTGTGDSEQYF
DNA: TGCGCCAGCAGCACCGGGACAGGGGACAGCGAGCAGTACTTC

V: TRBV2
D: .
size: .
J: TRBJ1-5
CDR3: CASNRDGTYQPQHF
DNA: TGTGCCAGCAATCGGGACGGAACCTATCAGCCCCAGCATTTT

V: TRBV20-1
D: .
size: few
J: TRBJ2-1
CDR3: CSASGRGPSSYNEQFF
DNA: TGCAGTGCTAGCGGGAGAGGGCCTAGCTCCTACAATGAGCAGTTCTTC